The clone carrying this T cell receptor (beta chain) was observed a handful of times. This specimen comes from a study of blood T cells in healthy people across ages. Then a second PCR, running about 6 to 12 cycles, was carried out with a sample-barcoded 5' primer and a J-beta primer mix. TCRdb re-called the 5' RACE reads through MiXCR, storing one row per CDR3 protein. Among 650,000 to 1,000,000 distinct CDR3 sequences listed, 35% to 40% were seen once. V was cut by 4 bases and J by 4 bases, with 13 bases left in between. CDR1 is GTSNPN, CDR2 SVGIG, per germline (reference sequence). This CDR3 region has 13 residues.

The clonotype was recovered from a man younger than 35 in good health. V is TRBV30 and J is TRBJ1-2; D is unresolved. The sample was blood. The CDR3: CAWNKDGTYGYTF. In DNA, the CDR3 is TGTGCCTGGAACAAAGACGGAACCTATGGCTACACCTTC.